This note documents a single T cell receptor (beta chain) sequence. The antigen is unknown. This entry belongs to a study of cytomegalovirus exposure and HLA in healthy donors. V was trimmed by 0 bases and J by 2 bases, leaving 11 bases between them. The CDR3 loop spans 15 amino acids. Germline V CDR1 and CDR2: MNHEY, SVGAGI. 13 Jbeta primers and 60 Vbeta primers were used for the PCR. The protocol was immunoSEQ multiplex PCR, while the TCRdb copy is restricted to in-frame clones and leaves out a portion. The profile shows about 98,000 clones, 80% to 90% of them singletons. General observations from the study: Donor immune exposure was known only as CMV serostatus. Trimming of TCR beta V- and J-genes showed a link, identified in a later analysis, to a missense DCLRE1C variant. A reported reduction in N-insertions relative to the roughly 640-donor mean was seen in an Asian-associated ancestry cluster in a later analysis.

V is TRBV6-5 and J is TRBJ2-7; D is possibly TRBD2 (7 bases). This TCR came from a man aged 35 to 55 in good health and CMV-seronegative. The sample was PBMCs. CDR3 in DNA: TGTGCCAGCAGTTACTCGTCGGGGGGCCCCTACGAGCAGTACTTC. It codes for CASSYSSGGPYEQYF.